This passage covers 24 T cell receptor beta chains from one sample sequenced in a study of beta chain features in type 1 diabetes (dated 2018 in TCRdb). The paper's findings and limits, for the study overall: Type 1 diabetes patients showed a moderate but significant shortening of TCRB CDR3 length in all four CD4+ subsets.

Their antigens are not known. Library construction relied on the immunoSEQ multiplex PCR assay. The entire amount of isolated RNA was reverse transcribed using the High Capacity cDNA Reverse Transcription Kit, so the sequenced TCRB transcripts were expressed ones. TCRdb re-hosts the immuneACCESS table, in-frame sequences only. Its copies lack some clones; in the studies checked, an unresolved V gene accounts for under half of them, and the cause for the rest is not known. The sample table records roughly 300,000 clones; 13% to 15% of these occur just once. The ten most abundant clones make up more than 0.015% of the sample. Sequencing was performed on naive CD4+ T cells from blood. The meaning of the sample's cell subset or site label: true naive CD4+ T cells. The receptor source for this set is a man under 40 with type 1 diabetes.

V gene TRBV9 combines with J gene TRBJ1-1; D is perhaps TRBD1 (6 bases). The ends were cut back, 2 bases at V and 0 bases at J, with 14 bases in the middle. Germline CDR1 is SGDLS and CDR2 is YYNGEE. The CDR3 contains 16 residues. CDR3 in DNA: TGTGCCAGCAGCGTCAGCGGACAGCTCATGAACACTGAAGCTTTCTTT. As protein: CASSVSGQLMNTEAFF.

The gene calls are TRBV5-1 and TRBJ2-1; 10 bases map to TRBD2. The V gene's germline CDR1 is SGHRS and CDR2 YFSETQ. With V trimmed by 5 bases and J by 0 bases, 5 bases remained unmatched. CDR3 size: 16 residues. The CDR3 DNA reads as TGCGCCAGCAGGGGGACTAGCGCTAGCTCCTACAATGAGCAGTTCTTC. It encodes CASRGTSASSYNEQFF.

In its sample, this clone was seen a few times. The chain carries TRBV29-1 and TRBJ2-3; D might be TRBD2 (6 bases). Germline CDR1 reads SQVTM; CDR2 reads ANQGSEA. There are 15 residues in the CDR3. Trimming pared 4 bases from V and 1 base from J, leaving 15 bases between. DNA for the CDR3: TGCAGCGTTGCCCTCCTCGGAGGGGGCACAGATACGCAGTATTTT. It specifies CSVALLGGGTDTQYF.

This clone was seen only a few times. This chain links TRBV7-9 with TRBJ2-7; D perhaps matches TRBD1 (6 bases). This CDR3 is 14 amino acids long. V lost 5 bases, J lost 2 bases, and 13 bases lay in between. Germline CDR1 reads SEHNR; CDR2 reads FQNEAQ (reference sequence). CDR3 residues: CASSLGQPPYEQYF. DNA of the CDR3: TGTGCCAGCAGCCTGGGACAACCTCCCTACGAGCAGTACTTC.

This clone was found a few times. The chain has TRBV29-1 and TRBJ2-1; TRBD2 is a possible D gene (6 bases). The ends were cut back, 3 bases at V and 2 bases at J, with 14 bases in the middle. The CDR3 loop spans 15 amino acids. CDR1 SQVTM and CDR2 ANQGSEA come from the germline V gene. DNA for the CDR3: TGCAGCGTTGAGGGAGGTAGCGTTGCCTACAATGAGCAGTTCTTC. Translating gives CSVEGGSVAYNEQFF.

This clone was counted only a few times. The V and J genes are TRBV5-1 and TRBJ2-7; 10 bases match TRBD1. This CDR3 has 15 amino acids. From germline, CDR1 is SGHRS and CDR2 YFSETQ. V was clipped by 4 bases and J by 0 bases; unmatched bases: 4. CDR3 coding DNA: TGCGCCAGCAGCCCACGGACAGGGGGCTCCTACGAGCAGTACTTC. This codes for CASSPRTGGSYEQYF.

The chain links TRBV9 to TRBJ2-2; 13 nucleotides line up with TRBD2. Germline loops: CDR1 SGDLS, CDR2 YYNGEE. The CDR3 runs to 15 residues. Trimming at V came to 6 bases and at J to 6 bases, leaving 5 bases not matched to a gene. The CDR3 loop is CASTGTSGVAGELFF. For the CDR3, the DNA is TGTGCCAGCACCGGGACTAGCGGGGTCGCCGGGGAGCTGTTTTTT.

The V call is TRBV4-2, the J call TRBJ2-2; D not certain. The CDR3 runs 16 residues. CDR1 is LGHNA, CDR2 YNFKEQ, per germline. Trimming removed 0 bases from V and 11 bases from J, with 19 bases in between. CDR3 nucleotides: TGTGCCAGCAGCCAAGAGGGCGTGTACTTGTCCCCCGAGCTGTTTTTT. This sequence encodes CASSQEGVYLSPELFF.

The chain links TRBV6-5 to TRBJ1-5, with 7 bases fitting TRBD1. Germline loops: CDR1 MNHEY, CDR2 SVGAGI. After removal of 6 bases from V and 2 bases from J, the junction contained 10 bases not matched to a gene. The CDR3 is made up of 16 amino acids. CDR3 residues: CASSYISGGGNQPQHF. CDR3 in DNA: TGTGCCAGCAGCTACATCTCAGGGGGAGGCAATCAGCCCCAGCATTTT.

The rearrangement links TRBV7-2 to TRBJ2-1; 9 bases match TRBD2. Trimming removed 0 bases from V and 9 bases from J; junction bases left unmatched: 9. Germline V gives CDR1 SGHTA, CDR2 FQGNSA. The CDR3 totals 16 residues. The CDR3 is CASSLASGSLSAEQFF. The DNA of the CDR3 is TGTGCCAGCAGCTTAGCTAGCGGGAGTCTGAGCGCTGAGCAGTTCTTC.

The chain recombines TRBV5-1 with TRBJ1-1; the D is unclear. V was shortened by 3 bases and J by 3 bases, with 15 bases between the two germline ends. The CDR3 runs to 15 residues. Germline V gene lookup returns CDR1 SGHRS and CDR2 YFSETQ. CDR3 sequence: CASSSEGSGHTEAFF. The CDR3 DNA sequence: TGCGCCAGCAGCTCTGAGGGAAGCGGCCACACTGAAGCTTTCTTT. Combining the CDR3 with reference TRBV5-1 and TRBJ1-1 gives the whole variable domain KAGVTQTPRYLIKTRGQQVTLSCSPISGHRSVSWYQQTPGQGLQFLFEYFSETQRNKGNFPGRFSGRQFSNSRSEMNVSTLELGDSALYLCASSSEGSGHTEAFFGQGTRLTVV.

This clone has just a few counts. The chain couples TRBV10-3 to TRBJ2-1; TRBD2 aligns across 10 bases. The CDR3 is 14 residues long. Trimming at V came to 8 bases and at J to 10 bases, leaving 11 bases not matched to a gene. Germline-derived CDR1 and CDR2 are ENHRY and SYGVKD. The CDR3 nucleotides read TGTGCCATCTTGCCTAGCGGGAGAGGCGAGGAGCAGTTCTTC. Protein product: CAILPSGRGEEQFF.

This clone was counted only a few times. The V gene is TRBV7-3, the J gene TRBJ2-3, with 8 nucleotides matching TRBD2. This CDR3 region has 14 residues. Trimming removed 2 bases from V and 5 bases from J; junction bases left unmatched: 3. CDR1 and CDR2 (germline): SGHTA, FQGTGA. The DNA for the CDR3 is TGTGCCAGCAGCTTACGGGGGGGAAAAGATACGCAGTATTTT. It codes for CASSLRGGKDTQYF.

Only a few counts were recorded for this clone. The V gene is TRBV10-3, the J gene TRBJ2-1, with a weak D call TRBD2 (5 bases). The length of the CDR3 is 12 residues. V gave up 8 bases and J gave up 4 bases, with 9 bases separating them. The germline V gene has CDR1 ENHRY and CDR2 SYGVKD. As DNA, the CDR3 is TGTGCCATCGCAAGAGGGTACAATGAGCAGTTCTTC. Residues: CAIARGYNEQFF.

This clone turned up a few times. Here the CDR3 reads CASTSVDTQYF. CDR3 coding DNA: TGCGCCAGCACCTCCGTGGATACGCAGTATTTT. This chain uses TRBV5-1 with TRBJ2-3; D gene unclear. In germline, CDR1 is SGHRS, CDR2 YFSETQ. The CDR3 length is 11 residues. Trimming took off 6 bases at V and 6 bases at J, with 8 bases between the two ends.

This clone was counted only a few times. The V call is TRBV28, the J call TRBJ2-3; 9 nucleotides agree with TRBD2. In germline, CDR1 is MDHEN, CDR2 SYDVKM. The V segment lost 7 bases and the J segment 4 bases; nucleotides outside the gene matches: 18. The CDR3 has 18 amino acids. The CDR3 protein is CASTYPKGGGRAPDTQYF. In DNA form, the CDR3 reads TGTGCCAGCACCTACCCGAAGGGGGGCGGGAGGGCCCCAGATACGCAGTATTTT. Full variable domain (remainder filled in from reference TRBV28 and TRBJ2-3): DVKVTQSSRYLVKRTGEKVFLECVQDMDHENMFWYRQDPGLGLRLIYFSYDVKMKEKGDIPEGYSVSREKKERFSLILESASTNQTSMYLCASTYPKGGGRAPDTQYFGPGTRLTVL.

This clone was counted between two and nine times. The chain is built from TRBV4-2 and TRBJ2-7, with a possible D match to TRBD1 (5 bases). This CDR3 is 15 amino acids long. The germline gives CDR1 LGHNA, CDR2 YNFKEQ. V shed 0 bases and J shed 2 bases, with 11 bases lying between them. The CDR3 loop reads CASSQDQGFTYEQYF. CDR3 bases: TGTGCCAGCAGCCAAGATCAGGGCTTCACCTACGAGCAGTACTTC.

This clone was counted a few times. The chain uses TRBV7-2 and TRBJ2-1, with 8 bases identical to TRBD2. The CDR3 totals 16 residues. The V segment lost 5 bases and the J segment 1 base; nucleotides outside the gene matches: 7. Germline CDR1 SGHTA, CDR2 FQGNSA. CDR3 sequence reads: CASSPRGGRSYNEQFF. The CDR3 nucleotides are TGTGCCAGCAGCCCCCGGGGCGGGAGGTCCTACAATGAGCAGTTCTTC.

This clone came up once. DNA for the CDR3: TGTGCCAGCAGCCAGCAGGAAGGGGCTTTCGAGCAGTACTTC. Amino acid sequence: CASSQQEGAFEQYF. This chain links TRBV5-4 with TRBJ2-7; a possible D gene is TRBD1 (5 bases). With 4 bases removed from V and 6 bases from J, the gap between germline ends came to 17 bases. The germline V gene encodes CDR1 SGHNT and CDR2 YYREEE (reference sequence). The CDR3 length is 14 residues.

V and J are TRBV18 and TRBJ2-2; D not certain. Trimming took 2 bases from V and 0 from J, leaving 4 bases between them. The CDR3 spans 14 residues. Germline V gene lookup returns CDR1 KGHSH and CDR2 LQKENI. CDR3 nucleotide sequence: TGTGCCAGCTCACCATACACGAACACCGGGGAGCTGTTTTTT. This codes for CASSPYTNTGELFF.

This clone was seen more than once but under ten times. The chain uses TRBV2 and TRBJ2-7, with 9 positions matching TRBD1. J lost 6 bases, V lost 5 bases, and 2 bases had no gene match. This CDR3 is 12 amino acids long. CDR1 SNHLY and CDR2 FYNNEI come from the germline V gene. The CDR3 DNA follows: TGTGCCAGCAGTTGGGACAGGGCCGAGCAGTACTTC. Its translation: CASSWDRAEQYF.

This clone was seen more than once but under ten times. V gene TRBV28 combines with J gene TRBJ2-7, with 8 bases identical to TRBD1. This CDR3 region has 14 residues. Germline loops: CDR1 MDHEN, CDR2 SYDVKM. V dropped 6 bases and J dropped 5; count of bases not matched to a gene: 9. The DNA of the CDR3 is TGTGCCAGCAGACAGGGGGGTCCCAATGACGAGCAGTACTTC. Its translation is CASRQGGPNDEQYF.

The V call is TRBV7-3, the J call TRBJ2-2; D may be TRBD2 (5 bases). Germline V CDR1 and CDR2: SGHTA, FQGTGA. The CDR3 has 14 residues. The ends were cut back, 4 bases at V and 6 bases at J, with 12 bases in the middle. DNA for the CDR3: TGTGCCAGCAGCTCTATGCCCGGGGCCGGGGAGCTGTTTTTT. Its translation: CASSSMPGAGELFF.

A few counts support this clone. This sequence joins TRBV28 and TRBJ2-1, with 8 nucleotides matching TRBD2. The CDR3 is 16 amino acids. CDR1 MDHEN and CDR2 SYDVKM come from the germline V gene. With V trimmed by 4 bases and J by 8 bases, 13 bases remained unmatched. As DNA, the CDR3 is TGTGCCAGCAGTTCACCTTCCCGGGAGGGAACCCATGAGCAGTTCTTC. Amino acid sequence: CASSSPSREGTHEQFF.